This T cell receptor (beta chain) came from a study of blood T cell repertoires in COVID-19. This CDR3 is built from 16 residues. Losses at the gene ends were 0 bases for V and 3 bases for J; bases not matched to a gene: 5. Germline V gene data show CDR1 as SGHNT and CDR2 as YYREEE (reference sequence). This clone was seen a few times. Profiling relied on immunoSEQ multiplex PCR, and the TCRdb table lists in-frame clones only, not all of them. The table has some 170,000 clones, more than 75% seen once. Individuals aged about 18 to 90 years were recruited from around 22 US areas. J is TRBJ1-3 and V is TRBV5-4; 8 bases agree with TRBD1. This TCR derives from a man between 35 and 55 years old who had recovered from COVID-19. The sample consisted of PBMCs or T cells enriched from blood (not recorded which). The chain's CDR3 is CASSLAAGGLGNTIYF. The CDR3 DNA follows: TGTGCCAGCAGCTTGGCCGCAGGGGGCCTTGGAAACACCATATATTTT.